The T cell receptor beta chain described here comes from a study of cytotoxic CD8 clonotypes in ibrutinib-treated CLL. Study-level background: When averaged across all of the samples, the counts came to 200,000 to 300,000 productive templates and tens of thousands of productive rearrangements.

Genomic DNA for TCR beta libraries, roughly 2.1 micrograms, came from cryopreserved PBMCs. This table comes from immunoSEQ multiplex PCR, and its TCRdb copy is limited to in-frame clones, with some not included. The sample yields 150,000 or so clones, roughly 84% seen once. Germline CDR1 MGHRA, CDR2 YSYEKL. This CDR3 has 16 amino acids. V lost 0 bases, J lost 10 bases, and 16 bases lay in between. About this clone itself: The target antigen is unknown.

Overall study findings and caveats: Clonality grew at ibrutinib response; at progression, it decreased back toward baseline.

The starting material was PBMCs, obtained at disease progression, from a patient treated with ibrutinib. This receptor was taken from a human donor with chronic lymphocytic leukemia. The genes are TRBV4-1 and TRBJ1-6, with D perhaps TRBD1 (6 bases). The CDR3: CASSQDEWGAGSPLHF. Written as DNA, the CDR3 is TGCGCCAGCAGCCAAGATGAATGGGGGGCAGGGTCACCCCTCCACTTT.